These 3 T cell receptor beta chains came from one sample sequenced in a study of early T cells in non-severe SARS-CoV-2 infection. TCRdb re-called the 5' RACE reads with MiXCR, one entry per CDR3 protein. This sample has roughly 77,000 distinct CDR3 sequences; about 12% occur once, and the top ten carry 4% to 5%. The sequencing sample was made of whole blood. The source of these receptors is an adult who was a healthcare worker with PCR-confirmed SARS-CoV-2 infection or an uninfected control (not recorded which).

A few counts support this clonotype. The CDR3: CASSLGWTGSYNEQFF. The DNA for the CDR3 is TGTGCCAGCAGCTTAGGATGGACAGGGTCCTACAATGAGCAGTTCTTC. This chain joins TRBV11-2 and TRBJ2-1; the match to TRBD1 covers 8 bases. The CDR3 spans 16 residues. J gave up 1 base and V 1 base, and 3 bases lay outside the gene matches. Germline loops: CDR1 SGHAT, CDR2 FQNNGV.

V is TRBV7-9 and J is TRBJ2-1, with D maybe TRBD2 (6 bases). This CDR3 has 17 amino acids. Germline lookup yields CDR1 SEHNR and CDR2 FQNEAQ (reference sequence). V lost 3 bases, J lost 0 bases, and 15 bases lay in between. The CDR3 DNA reads TGTGCCAGCAGCTTCCGCCCGACCGGGAGCTCCTACAATGAGCAGTTCTTC. It translates to CASSFRPTGSSYNEQFF.

This clonotype was picked up many times. The rearrangement uses TRBV2 and TRBJ2-7; 14 bases map to TRBD2. There are 15 residues in the CDR3. V lost 5 bases and J lost 2; bases outside the gene matches: 2. The V gene's germline CDR1 is SNHLY and CDR2 FYNNEI. The CDR3 DNA reads TGTGCCAGCAGTCCGGGACTAGCGGGAGCCTACGAGCAGTACTTC. Translating it yields CASSPGLAGAYEQYF.